What follows describes a single TCR beta chain. Its antigen is as yet unknown. This sample was taken from a study of T cell responses to AZD1222 COVID-19 vaccine. On the study more broadly: Second-dose timings of about 4 or about 12 weeks were pooled. Findings and caveats of the study: Donors were mostly white British, more females; clonal diversity possibly underestimated. Reports indicate that nearly half of spike-specific TCRs are directed at unmutated variant regions. All repertoire sampling was performed exclusively after the peak T cell response.

Only in-frame clones appear in the TCRdb table, and some are missing; sequencing was by immunoSEQ multiplex PCR. In the table there are 55,000 to 85,000 clones, around 83% of which are singletons. Between the trimmed V and J ends, which lost 0 bases and 3 bases, there was a span of 10 bases. The CDR3 has 15 amino acids. Germline V CDR1 and CDR2: LGHNA, YNFKEQ. The source material was peripheral blood, sampled on day 0 of AZD1222 vaccination. The clonotype was recovered from an adult in good health. The chain uses TRBV4-2 and TRBJ2-3; D tentatively reads TRBD1 or TRBD2 (5 bases each). The CDR3 reads CASSQERQRTDTQYF. The CDR3 region has the DNA TGTGCCAGCAGCCAAGAACGACAGCGGACAGATACGCAGTATTTT.